A selection of T cell receptor beta chains follows, all from one sample in a study of blood T cell repertoires in COVID-19. The protocol was immunoSEQ multiplex PCR, while the TCRdb copy is restricted to in-frame clones and leaves out a portion. Among hundreds of thousands of clones listed, around four fifths were seen once. The source material was peripheral blood. These TCRs come from a man aged 30 to 39 with active or convalescent COVID-19. Each CDR3 is given with its conserved first and last residue. D genes are given only for firm matches. Size is stated for part of the rows, as once, few or many counts, or as a class when the clone is expanded.

size	V	D	J	CDR3	DNA
-	TRBV5-4	TRBD1	TRBJ2-7	CASYSGTGGPGNEQYF	TGTGCCAGCTACTCCGGGACAGGGGGCCCAGGGAACGAGCAGTACTTC
-	TRBV10-1	TRBD2	TRBJ2-1	CASSESSTSGGREQFF	TGCGCCAGCAGTGAGTCGTCGACTAGCGGGGGGAGGGAGCAGTTCTTC
-	TRBV7-2	-	TRBJ2-7	CASSLQEGVGEQYF	TGTGCCAGCAGCTTACAGGAGGGAGTAGGCGAGCAGTACTTC
few	TRBV9	-	TRBJ1-3	CASSVEGLGLSGNTIYF	TGTGCCAGCAGCGTAGAGGGGTTAGGGTTGTCTGGAAACACCATATATTTT
-	TRBV4-3	-	TRBJ1-4	CASSLGGASEKLFF	TGCGCCAGCAGCCTCGGGGGGGCTAGTGAAAAACTGTTTTTT
few	TRBV5-1	TRBD2	TRBJ2-7	CASSHGMGGSSYEQYF	TGCGCCAGCAGCCATGGGATGGGCGGGAGCTCCTACGAGCAGTACTTC
-	TRBV4-1	TRBD1	TRBJ2-1	CASSQLSGTEKNEQFF	TGCGCCAGCAGCCAACTCTCCGGGACAGAAAAGAATGAGCAGTTCTTC
few	TRBV7-2	-	TRBJ1-3	CASSFRPGAGNTIYF	TGTGCCAGCAGCTTTCGGCCAGGGGCTGGAAACACCATATATTTT
-	TRBV6-6	-	TRBJ1-3	CASSYDSFSGNTIYF	TGTGCCAGCAGTTACGACTCTTTCTCTGGAAACACCATATATTTT
-	TRBV3-1/TRBV3-2	TRBD2	TRBJ2-1	CASSQGSGNRNEQFF	TGTGCCAGCAGCCAAGGTAGCGGGAATCGAAATGAGCAGTTCTTC
few	TRBV7-2	TRBD1	TRBJ2-1	CASSLEQGRYNEQFF	TGTGCCAGCAGCTTAGAACAGGGGCGATACAATGAGCAGTTCTTC
once	TRBV11-2	-	TRBJ2-3	CASSLESGFSTDTQYF	TGTGCCAGCAGCTTAGAGTCAGGGTTTAGCACAGATACGCAGTATTTT
few	TRBV5-1	-	TRBJ1-6	CASSVTGPDSPLHF	TGCGCCAGCAGTGTTACAGGGCCAGATTCACCCCTCCACTTT
-	TRBV7-9	-	TRBJ2-2	CASSLRGSGELFF	TGTGCCAGCAGCCTTCGGGGGTCCGGGGAGCTGTTTTTT
-	TRBV7-8	-	TRBJ1-2	CASSQEGTGNYGYTF	TGTGCCAGCAGCCAAGAAGGAACAGGGAACTATGGCTACACCTTC
-	TRBV4-2	-	TRBJ1-1	CASSQDVSVWGGGIGTEAFF	TGTGCCAGCAGCCAAGATGTATCAGTTTGGGGAGGGGGGATAGGCACTGAAGCTTTCTTT
-	TRBV30	-	TRBJ1-5	CAWGVVGPQHF	TGTGCCTGGGGGGTCGTCGGGCCCCAGCATTTT
-	TRBV5-1	-	TRBJ2-1	CASSLRGGAIRVDEQFF	TGCGCCAGCAGCTTGCGAGGGGGGGCGATAAGGGTAGATGAGCAGTTCTTC
-	TRBV28	-	TRBJ1-4	CASSSPDVLGEKLFF	TGTGCCAGCAGTTCCCCTGACGTTCTAGGTGAAAAACTGTTTTTT
-	TRBV11-3	TRBD2	TRBJ2-7	CASSPGLQSYEQYF	TGTGCCAGCAGCCCGGGACTACAGTCCTACGAGCAGTACTTC